This entry lists 9 T cell receptor beta chains sequenced from one sample in a study of blood T cell repertoires in COVID-19. The data were produced by immunoSEQ multiplex PCR, yet TCRdb's version contains in-frame clones alone and is incomplete. The sample holds nearly 60,000 clones; about 85% are singletons and the top ten take 4% to 5.5%. Sequenced input: peripheral blood. The receptor source for this set is a man between 35 and 55 years old with active COVID-19.

Here the CDR3 DNA reads TGCGCCAGCCAGGGCCCGTACCAAGAGACCCAGTACTTC. This sequence encodes CASQGPYQETQYF. The gene calls are TRBV4-1 and TRBJ2-5; weak D call: TRBD1 (5 bases). The CDR3 spans 13 residues. Germline CDR1 reads MGHRA; CDR2 reads YSYEKL. V was shortened by 8 bases and J by 0 bases, with 10 bases between the two germline ends.

CDR3: CASSYTQMRGETQYF. Written as DNA, the CDR3 is TGTGCCAGCAGTTACACGCAGATGAGAGGGGAGACCCAGTACTTC. The chain recombines TRBV6-6 with TRBJ2-5; D may be TRBD2 (5 bases). The CDR3 extends over 15 amino acids. The V gene's germline CDR1 is MNHNY and CDR2 SVGAGI (reference sequence). V lost 2 bases, J lost 5 bases, and 15 bases lay in between.

This clone has more than one count but fewer than ten. This sequence joins TRBV6-5 and TRBJ1-2; TRBD1 is a possible D gene (5 bases). Trimming shortened V by 6 bases and J by 8 bases, and 22 bases separated the two germline ends. The CDR3 spans 15 residues. Germline-derived CDR1 and CDR2 are MNHEY and SVGAGI. The CDR3 here is CASSLRRDVLQGYTF. The DNA of the CDR3 is TGTGCCAGCAGCCTAAGGAGGGACGTTCTGCAGGGCTACACCTTC.

The chain couples TRBV20-1 to TRBJ2-7; 9 bases are a match to TRBD2. CDR1 DFQATT and CDR2 SNEGSKA come from the germline V gene (reference sequence). The junction had 8 bases not matched to a gene; V was cut back by 3 bases and J by 5 bases. This CDR3 is 14 amino acids long. The CDR3 nucleotides read TGCAGTGCTAGTTCGGCTAGCGGGACCAACGAGCAGTACTTC. It is translated as CSASSASGTNEQYF.

The chain employs TRBV24-1 and TRBJ2-1, with D perhaps matching TRBD2 (6 bases). CDR1 is KGHDR, CDR2 SFDVKD, per germline. The CDR3 runs to 17 residues. The V end was cut by 3 bases, the J end by 1 base, with 15 bases between. The CDR3 DNA reads TGTGCCACCAGTGATCCTCAGGAGGGAAGGTCCTACAATGAGCAGTTCTTC. It translates to CATSDPQEGRSYNEQFF.

The rearrangement joins TRBV9 to TRBJ1-1, with 8 bases that match TRBD1. V dropped 5 bases and J dropped 1; count of bases not matched to a gene: 13. This CDR3 spans 17 amino acids. Germline V CDR1 and CDR2: SGDLS, YYNGEE. The CDR3 protein is CASRRQGNWESNTEAFF. CDR3 bases: TGTGCCAGCAGGAGACAGGGGAATTGGGAATCGAACACTGAAGCTTTCTTT.

The rearrangement links TRBV7-9 to TRBJ2-7; maybe TRBD2 (6 bases). Looked up from germline, CDR1 is SEHNR and CDR2 is FQNEAQ (reference sequence). Trimming removed 2 bases from V and 0 bases from J, with 14 bases in between. The CDR3 contains 16 residues. CDR3 DNA sequence: TGTGCCAGCAGCTTAAGTCTGTCGGGAGCCTCCTACGAGCAGTACTTC. Translation: CASSLSLSGASYEQYF.

This chain joins TRBV18 and TRBJ2-3; TRBD2 matches 14 bases. With 2 bases clipped from V and 3 bases from J, the junction kept 1 base outside the gene matches. This CDR3 is 16 amino acids long. The germline CDR1 and CDR2 sequences are KGHSH and LQKENI. CDR3 loop: CASSPGTSGRTDTQYF. CDR3 sequence (DNA): TGTGCCAGCTCACCAGGGACTAGCGGGAGAACAGATACGCAGTATTTT.

This clone is a singleton in its sample. The V and J genes are TRBV27 and TRBJ1-1; weak D call: TRBD1 (5 bases). Per germline, CDR1 MNHEY and CDR2 SMNVEV (reference sequence). This CDR3 spans 14 amino acids. V lost 3 bases and J 4 bases, leaving 12 bases between the germline ends. The CDR3 DNA follows: TGTGCCAGCAGTTTGACCGGGGGTGCCACTGAAGCTTTCTTT. Its translation is CASSLTGGATEAFF.